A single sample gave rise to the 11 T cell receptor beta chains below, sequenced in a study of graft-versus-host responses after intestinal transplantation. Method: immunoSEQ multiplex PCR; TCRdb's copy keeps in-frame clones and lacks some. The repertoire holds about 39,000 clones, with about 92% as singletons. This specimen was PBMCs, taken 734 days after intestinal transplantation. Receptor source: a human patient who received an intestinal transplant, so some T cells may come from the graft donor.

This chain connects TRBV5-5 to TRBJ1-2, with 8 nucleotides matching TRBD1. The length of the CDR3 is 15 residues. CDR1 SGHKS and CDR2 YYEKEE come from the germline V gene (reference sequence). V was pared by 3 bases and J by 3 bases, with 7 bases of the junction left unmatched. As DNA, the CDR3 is TGTGCCAGCAGCTCATCAGGGGGCAGCGACTATGGCTACACCTTC. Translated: CASSSSGGSDYGYTF.

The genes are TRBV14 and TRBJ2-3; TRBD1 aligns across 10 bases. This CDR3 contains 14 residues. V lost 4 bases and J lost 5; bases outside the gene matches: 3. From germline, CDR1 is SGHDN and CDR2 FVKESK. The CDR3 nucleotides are TGTGCCAGCAGCCTAGACAGGGGGCAAGATACGCAGTATTTT. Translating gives CASSLDRGQDTQYF.

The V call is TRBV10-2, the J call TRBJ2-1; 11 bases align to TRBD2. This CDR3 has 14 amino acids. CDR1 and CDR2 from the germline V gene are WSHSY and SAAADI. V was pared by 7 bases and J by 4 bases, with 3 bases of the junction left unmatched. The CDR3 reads CASTGTSGYNEQFF. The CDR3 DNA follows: TGCGCCAGCACCGGGACTAGCGGATACAATGAGCAGTTCTTC.

Written as DNA, the CDR3 is TGTGCCAGCACCCTAGAAGGTTTTCAGCCCCAGCATTTT. Its protein product is CASTLEGFQPQHF. V and J are TRBV7-2 and TRBJ1-5; D gene ambiguous. This CDR3 region has 13 residues. Germline values: CDR1 SGHTA, CDR2 FQGNSA. Trimming left V 7 bases short and J 6 bases short, with 13 bases between.

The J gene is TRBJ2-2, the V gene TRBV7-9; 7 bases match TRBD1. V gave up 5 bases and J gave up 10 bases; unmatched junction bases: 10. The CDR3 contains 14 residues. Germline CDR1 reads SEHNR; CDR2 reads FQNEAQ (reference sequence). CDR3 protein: CASSKDRDPEELFF. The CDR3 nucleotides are TGTGCCAGCAGCAAAGACAGGGACCCGGAGGAGCTGTTTTTT.

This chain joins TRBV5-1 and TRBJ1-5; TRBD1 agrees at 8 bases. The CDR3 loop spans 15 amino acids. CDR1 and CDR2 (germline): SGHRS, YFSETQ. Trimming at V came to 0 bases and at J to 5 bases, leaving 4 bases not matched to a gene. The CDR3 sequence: CASSLGGQGHQPQHF. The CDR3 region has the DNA TGCGCCAGCAGCTTGGGTGGACAGGGACATCAGCCCCAGCATTTT.

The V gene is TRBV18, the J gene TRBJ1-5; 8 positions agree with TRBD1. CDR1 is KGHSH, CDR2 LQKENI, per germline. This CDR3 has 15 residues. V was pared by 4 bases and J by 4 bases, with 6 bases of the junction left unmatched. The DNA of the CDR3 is TGTGCCAGCTCACGGGGGACAGGATTTAATCAGCCCCAGCATTTT. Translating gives CASSRGTGFNQPQHF. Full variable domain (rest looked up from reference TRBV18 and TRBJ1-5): NAGVMQNPRHLVRRRGQEARLRCSPMKGHSHVYWYRQLPEEGLKFMVYLQKENIIDESGMPKERFSAEFPKEGPSILRIQQVVRGDSAAYFCASSRGTGFNQPQHFGDGTRLSIL.

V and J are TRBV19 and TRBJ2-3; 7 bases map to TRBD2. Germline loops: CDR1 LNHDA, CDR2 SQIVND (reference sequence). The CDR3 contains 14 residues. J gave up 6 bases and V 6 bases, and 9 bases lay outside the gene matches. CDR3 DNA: TGTGCCAGTAGCTCCAGCGGGGAACGGGATACGCAGTATTTT. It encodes CASSSSGERDTQYF.

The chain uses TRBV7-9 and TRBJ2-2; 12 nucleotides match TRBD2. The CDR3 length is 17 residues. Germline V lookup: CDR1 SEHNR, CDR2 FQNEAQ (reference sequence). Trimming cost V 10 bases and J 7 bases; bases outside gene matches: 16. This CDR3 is CATRHNRTSGKIGELFF. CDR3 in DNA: TGTGCCACCAGACACAATCGGACTAGCGGGAAAATCGGGGAGCTGTTTTTT.

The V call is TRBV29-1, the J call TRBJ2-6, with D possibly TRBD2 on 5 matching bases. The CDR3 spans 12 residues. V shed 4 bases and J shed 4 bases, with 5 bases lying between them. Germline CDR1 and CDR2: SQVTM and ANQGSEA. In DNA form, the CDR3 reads TGCAGCGTTGGCGGGGGGGCCAACGTCCTGACTTTC. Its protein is CSVGGGANVLTF.

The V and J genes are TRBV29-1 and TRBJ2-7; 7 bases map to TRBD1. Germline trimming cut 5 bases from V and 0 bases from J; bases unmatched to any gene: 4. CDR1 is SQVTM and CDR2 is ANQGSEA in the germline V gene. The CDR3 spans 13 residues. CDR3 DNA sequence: TGCAGCGTTAGGGGACAGCTCTCCTACGAGCAGTACTTC. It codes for CSVRGQLSYEQYF.